The sequence of this T cell receptor beta chain was determined in a study of cytomegalovirus exposure and HLA in healthy donors. Study observations and caveats: The study designated fewer than 200 TCR beta chains cytomegalovirus-associated. With further analysis later on, most CMV-associated TCR beta chains appeared HLA-restricted.

A word on this clone: Antigen unknown. The junction and the germline gene differ at one end; a read error may be behind it.

It was with 60 Vbeta and 13 Jbeta primers that the PCR ran. Here immunoSEQ multiplex PCR was the method, and the copy in TCRdb shows in-frame clones only, minus some. The sample shows under 250,000 clones, around 80% of them seen only once. The origin of this receptor is a boy between 5 and 17 years old in good health and CMV-seronegative. Sequencing input: PBMCs.

The CDR3 reads CASSPTGQGPETQYF. The CDR3 DNA reads as TGTGCCAGCAGTCCTACAGGACAGGGGCCGGAGACCCAGTACTTC. The chain combines TRBV10-3 with TRBJ2-5; TRBD1 aligns across 9 bases. CDR3 length equals 15 residues. Germline values: CDR1 ENHRY, CDR2 SYGVKD.